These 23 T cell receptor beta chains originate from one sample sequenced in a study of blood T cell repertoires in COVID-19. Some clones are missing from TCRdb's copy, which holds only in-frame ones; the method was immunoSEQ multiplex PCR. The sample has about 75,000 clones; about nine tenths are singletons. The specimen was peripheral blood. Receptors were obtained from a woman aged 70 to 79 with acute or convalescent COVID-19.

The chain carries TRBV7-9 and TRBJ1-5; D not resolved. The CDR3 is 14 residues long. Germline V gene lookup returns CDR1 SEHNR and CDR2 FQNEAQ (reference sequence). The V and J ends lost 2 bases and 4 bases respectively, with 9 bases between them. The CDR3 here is CASSLYGLNQPQHF. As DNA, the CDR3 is TGTGCCAGCAGCTTATACGGTCTTAATCAGCCCCAGCATTTT.

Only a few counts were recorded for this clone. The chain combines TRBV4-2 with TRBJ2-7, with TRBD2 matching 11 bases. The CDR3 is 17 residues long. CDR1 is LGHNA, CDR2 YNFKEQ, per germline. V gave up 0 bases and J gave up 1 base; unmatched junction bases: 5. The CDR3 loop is CASSQDPTSGTSYEQYF. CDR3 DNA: TGTGCCAGCAGCCAAGATCCGACTAGCGGGACTTCCTACGAGCAGTACTTC.

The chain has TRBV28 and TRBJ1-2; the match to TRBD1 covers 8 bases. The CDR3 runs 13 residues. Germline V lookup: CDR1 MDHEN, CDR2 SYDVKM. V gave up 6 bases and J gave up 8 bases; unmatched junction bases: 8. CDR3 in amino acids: CASRQGAPLGYTF. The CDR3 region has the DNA TGTGCCAGCAGGCAGGGGGCGCCCCTGGGCTACACCTTC.

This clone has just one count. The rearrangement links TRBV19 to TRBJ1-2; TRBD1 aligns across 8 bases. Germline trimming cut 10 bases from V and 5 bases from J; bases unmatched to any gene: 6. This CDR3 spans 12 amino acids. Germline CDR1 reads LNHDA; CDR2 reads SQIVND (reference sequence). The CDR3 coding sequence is TGTGCCACCGTAACAGGGGGGTATGGCTACACCTTC. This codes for CATVTGGYGYTF.

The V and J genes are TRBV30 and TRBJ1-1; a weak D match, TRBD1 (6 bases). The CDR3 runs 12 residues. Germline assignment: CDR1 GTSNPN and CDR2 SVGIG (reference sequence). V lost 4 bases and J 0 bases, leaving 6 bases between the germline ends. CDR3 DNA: TGTGCCTGGACAGGGGTGAACACTGAAGCTTTCTTT. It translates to CAWTGVNTEAFF.

In nucleotides, the CDR3 is TGTGCCAGCAGTTTCGGGACTAGCGGGAACAATGAGCAGTTCTTC. This gives the protein CASSFGTSGNNEQFF. The genes are TRBV27 and TRBJ2-1; 13 nucleotides line up with TRBD2. The CDR3 consists of 15 residues. Germline-derived CDR1 and CDR2 are MNHEY and SMNVEV (reference sequence). V was clipped by 3 bases and J by 5 bases; unmatched bases: 1.

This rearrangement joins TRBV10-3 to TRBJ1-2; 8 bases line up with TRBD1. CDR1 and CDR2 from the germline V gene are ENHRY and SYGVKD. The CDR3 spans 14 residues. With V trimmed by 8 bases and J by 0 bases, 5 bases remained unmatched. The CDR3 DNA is TGTGCCATCCGCGGGACAGGATCTAACTATGGCTACACCTTC. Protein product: CAIRGTGSNYGYTF.

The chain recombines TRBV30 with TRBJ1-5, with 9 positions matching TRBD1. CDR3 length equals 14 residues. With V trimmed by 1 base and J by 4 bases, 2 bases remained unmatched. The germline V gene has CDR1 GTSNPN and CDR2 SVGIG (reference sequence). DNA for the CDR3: TGTGCCTGGAGTGGCGGACAGGGGAATCAGCCCCAGCATTTT. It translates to CAWSGGQGNQPQHF.

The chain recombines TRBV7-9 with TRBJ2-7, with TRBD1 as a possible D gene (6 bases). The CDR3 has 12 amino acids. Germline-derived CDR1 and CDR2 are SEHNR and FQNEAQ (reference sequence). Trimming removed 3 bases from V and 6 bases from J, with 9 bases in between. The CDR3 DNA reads TGTGCCAGCAGCTTTCAGGGGCCCGAGCAGTACTTC. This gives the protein CASSFQGPEQYF.

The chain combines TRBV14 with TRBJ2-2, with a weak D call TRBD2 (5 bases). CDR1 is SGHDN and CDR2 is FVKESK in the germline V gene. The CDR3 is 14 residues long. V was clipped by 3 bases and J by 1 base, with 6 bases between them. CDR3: CASSQDWNTGELFF. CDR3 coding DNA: TGTGCCAGCAGCCAGGACTGGAACACCGGGGAGCTGTTTTTT.

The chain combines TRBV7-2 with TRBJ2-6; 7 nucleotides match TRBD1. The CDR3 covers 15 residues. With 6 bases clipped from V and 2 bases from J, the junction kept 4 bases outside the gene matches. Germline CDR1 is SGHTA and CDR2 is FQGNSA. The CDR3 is CASSLQGAGANVLTF. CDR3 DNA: TGTGCCAGCAGTCTTCAGGGGGCTGGGGCCAACGTCCTGACTTTC.

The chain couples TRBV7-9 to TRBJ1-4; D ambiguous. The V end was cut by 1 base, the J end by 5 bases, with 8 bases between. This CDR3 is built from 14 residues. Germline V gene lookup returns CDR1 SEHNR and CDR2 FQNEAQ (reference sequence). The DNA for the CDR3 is TGTGCCAGCAGCTTAGTGGGAGTAAATGAAAAACTGTTTTTT. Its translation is CASSLVGVNEKLFF.

CDR3 in DNA: TGTGCCTCTACCGGACAGGGGGCAGCTGAAGCTTTCTTT. As protein: CASTGQGAAEAFF. The chain employs TRBV19 and TRBJ1-1, with 11 nucleotides matching TRBD1. The CDR3 spans 13 residues. With V trimmed by 11 bases and J by 6 bases, 8 bases remained unmatched. Germline values: CDR1 LNHDA, CDR2 SQIVND (reference sequence).

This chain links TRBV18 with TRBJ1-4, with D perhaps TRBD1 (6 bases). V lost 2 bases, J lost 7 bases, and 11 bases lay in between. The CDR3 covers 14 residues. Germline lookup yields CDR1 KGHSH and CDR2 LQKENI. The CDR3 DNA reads TGTGCCAGCTCACCAGGGGGCGCAAGTGAAAAACTGTTTTTT. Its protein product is CASSPGGASEKLFF.

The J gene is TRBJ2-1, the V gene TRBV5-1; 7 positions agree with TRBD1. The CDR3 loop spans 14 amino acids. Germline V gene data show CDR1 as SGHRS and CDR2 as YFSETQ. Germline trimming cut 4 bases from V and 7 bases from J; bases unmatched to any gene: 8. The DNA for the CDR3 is TGCGCCAGCAGCCCCGGGACAGCGGATAATGAGCAGTTCTTC. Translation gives CASSPGTADNEQFF.

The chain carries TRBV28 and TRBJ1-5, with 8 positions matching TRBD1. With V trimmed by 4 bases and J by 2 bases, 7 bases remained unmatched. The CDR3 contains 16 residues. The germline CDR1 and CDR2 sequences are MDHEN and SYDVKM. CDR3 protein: CASSSQGALGNQPQHF. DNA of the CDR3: TGTGCCAGCAGTTCTCAGGGGGCGCTTGGCAATCAGCCCCAGCATTTT.

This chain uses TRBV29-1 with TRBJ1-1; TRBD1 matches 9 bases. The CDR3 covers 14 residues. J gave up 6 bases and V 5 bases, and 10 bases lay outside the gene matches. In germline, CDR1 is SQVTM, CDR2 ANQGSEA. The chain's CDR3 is CSVYLGQGSPEAFF. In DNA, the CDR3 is TGCAGCGTTTATCTAGGACAGGGGAGTCCTGAAGCTTTCTTT.

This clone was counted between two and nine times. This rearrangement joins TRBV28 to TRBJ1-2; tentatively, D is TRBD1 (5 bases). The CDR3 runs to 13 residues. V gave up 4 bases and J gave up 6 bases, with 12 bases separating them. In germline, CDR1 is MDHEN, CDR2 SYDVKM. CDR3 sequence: CASSSPAGHGYTF. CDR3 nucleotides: TGTGCCAGCAGTTCCCCGGCAGGGCATGGCTACACCTTC.

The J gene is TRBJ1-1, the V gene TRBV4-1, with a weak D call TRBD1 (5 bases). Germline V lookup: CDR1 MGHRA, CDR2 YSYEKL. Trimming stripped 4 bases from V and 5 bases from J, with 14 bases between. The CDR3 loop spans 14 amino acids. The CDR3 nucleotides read TGCGCCAGCAGCCGAGGAGGGGTCGGTACTGAAGCTTTCTTT. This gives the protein CASSRGGVGTEAFF.

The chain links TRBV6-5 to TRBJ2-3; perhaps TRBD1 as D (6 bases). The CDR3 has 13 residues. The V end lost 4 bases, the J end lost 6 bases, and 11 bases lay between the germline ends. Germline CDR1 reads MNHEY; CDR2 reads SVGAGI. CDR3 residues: CASSSNRGDTQYF. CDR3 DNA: TGTGCCAGCAGTTCGAATAGGGGGGATACGCAGTATTTT.

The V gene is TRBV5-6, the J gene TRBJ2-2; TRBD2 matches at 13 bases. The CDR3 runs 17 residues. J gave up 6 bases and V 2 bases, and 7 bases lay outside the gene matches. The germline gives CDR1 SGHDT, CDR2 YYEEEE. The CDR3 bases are TGTGCCAGCAGCTTTTACGGGACTAGCGGGGAGGCCGGGGAGCTGTTTTTT. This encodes CASSFYGTSGEAGELFF.

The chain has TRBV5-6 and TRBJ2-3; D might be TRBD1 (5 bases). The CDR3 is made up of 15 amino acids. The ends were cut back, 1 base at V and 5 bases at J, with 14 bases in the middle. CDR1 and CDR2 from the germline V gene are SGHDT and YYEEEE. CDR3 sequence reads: CASSLSRVWRDTQYF. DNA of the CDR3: TGTGCCAGCAGCTTGAGCAGGGTCTGGAGAGATACGCAGTATTTT. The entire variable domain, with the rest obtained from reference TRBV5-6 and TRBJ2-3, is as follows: DAGVTQSPTHLIKTRGQQVTLRCSPKSGHDTVSWYQQALGQGPQFIFQYYEEEERQRGNFPDRFSGHQFPNYSSELNVNALLLGDSALYLCASSLSRVWRDTQYFGPGTRLTVL.

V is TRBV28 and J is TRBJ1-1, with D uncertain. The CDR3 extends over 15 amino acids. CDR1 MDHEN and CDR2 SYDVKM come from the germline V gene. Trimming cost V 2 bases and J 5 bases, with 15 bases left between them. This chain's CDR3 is CASSLRPGRSTEAFF. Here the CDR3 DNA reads TGTGCCAGCAGTTTAAGGCCAGGCCGGTCAACTGAAGCTTTCTTT.